This entry is about one T cell receptor beta chain. Its antigen is unidentified. A much more abundant neighbour one base away suggests this may be a read error. The CDR3 extends over 14 amino acids. This sample was taken from a study of T cells in Graves' hyperthyroidism and ophthalmopathy. Study-level points and caveats: Among thyroid clonotypes expanded above 0.001, most also appeared in blood.

What was amplified from RNA transcripts were TCR beta CDR3 regions. HTBI primers drove first-round RT-PCR of the TCR CDR3. TCRdb ran MiXCR on the multiplex PCR reads and lists one entry per CDR3 protein. This sample yields roughly 380,000 distinct CDR3 sequences, of which more than 11% are seen a single time; 11% belongs to the top ten. Diagnoses rested on clinical symptoms, serum thyroxine and TRAb, thyroid ultrasound and orbital computed tomography. Sample: blood. V usage is TRBV12-3 or TRBV12-4 and J usage is TRBJ2-5; TRBD2 is a possible D gene (5 bases). The sequence derives from an older woman with Graves' hyperthyroidism. The CDR3 protein is CANSLATGQETQYF. CDR3 bases: TGTGCCAACAGTTTAGCGACGGGGCAAGAGACCCAGTACTTC.